The clone carrying this T cell receptor (beta chain) is medium-sized (0.01 to 0.1%) within its sample. What it binds is unknown. This entry is derived from a study of T cell responses to AZD1222 COVID-19 vaccine. Findings of the study overall: Per reports, nearly half of all spike-specific TCRs target regions that are unmutated in variants.

Timing groups of about 4 and about 12 weeks for second doses were pooled. V was clipped by 5 bases and J by 7 bases, with 14 bases between them. Germline V gene sequence: CDR1 SEHNR, CDR2 FQNEAQ (reference sequence). This CDR3 is built from 14 residues. Some clones are missing from TCRdb's copy, which holds only in-frame ones; the method was immunoSEQ multiplex PCR. Altogether tens of thousands of clones are present, around four fifths being singletons, with the ten largest covering 15% to 20%. Material: peripheral blood, obtained 28 days after the second AZD1222 dose. This clonotype was sampled from an adult who received the AZD1222 COVID-19 vaccine. The V call is TRBV7-9, the J call TRBJ2-2, with D possibly being TRBD1 (5 bases). Here the CDR3 reads CASSRAGSGGELFF. The CDR3 bases are TGTGCCAGCAGCCGAGCAGGGTCCGGCGGGGAGCTGTTTTTT.